These T cell receptor beta chains were read from a single sample in a study of CD8+CD57+ T cells in acquired aplastic anemia. TCRdb reanalysed the reads using MiXCR and keeps one entry per CDR3 protein. Of 150,000 to 200,000 distinct CDR3 sequences in the sample, roughly 48% are singletons; the top ten hold approximately 3%. Sequenced material: sorted CD4+, CD8+, or CD8+CD57+ T cells (not recorded which) from PBMCs. The receptors were gathered from a human donor with aplastic anemia. Each CDR3 is given with its conserved first and last residue. The order of the fields is V gene, D gene, J gene, clone size, CDR3 DNA, CDR3 protein. The D gene is left open where the match is weak. The size field is filled for only some rows; it gives once, few, many or a size class.

>TRBV3-1|NA|TRBJ1-2|many
TGTGCCAGCAGCCGAGGGCATGGCTACACCTTC
CASSRGHGYTF
>TRBV25-1|NA|TRBJ2-4|NA
TGTGCCAGCAGTGACTTATACATTCAGTACTTC
CASSDLYIQYF
>TRBV5-1|TRBD2|TRBJ2-1|many
TGCGCCAGCAGCTCTGGGACTAGCGGGAGGGCCTACAATGAGCAGTTCTTC
CASSSGTSGRAYNEQFF
>TRBV6-2/TRBV6-3|TRBD2|TRBJ2-1|NA
TGTGCCAGCAGTTACCCACGGACTAGCGGGGGGCTCTCCTACAATGAGCAGTTCTTC
CASSYPRTSGGLSYNEQFF
>TRBV7-9|NA|TRBJ1-1|NA
TGTGCCAGCAGCTTAACTATGAACACTGAAGCTTTCTTT
CASSLTMNTEAFF
>TRBV11-1|TRBD1|TRBJ2-1|few
TGTGCCAGCAGCTTAGGACAGGGGTGGAATGAGCAGTTCTTC
CASSLGQGWNEQFF
>TRBV7-8|NA|TRBJ2-6|NA
TGTGCCAGCTGGTCTGACGGGGCCAACGTCCTGACTTTC
CASWSDGANVLTF
>TRBV24-1|TRBD1|TRBJ2-1|many
TGTGCCACCAGTGACCGTAGGACAGGGAGAGATGAGCAGTTCTTC
CATSDRRTGRDEQFF
>TRBV25-1|NA|TRBJ1-1|NA
TGTGCCAGCAGTGACGGTCGGAGAGGGTACGAAACTGAAGCTTTCTTT
CASSDGRRGYETEAFF
>TRBV3-1|TRBD2|TRBJ2-5|NA
TGTGCCAGCAGCCCCGGGGGGGCTAACTCGGAGACCCAGTACTTC
CASSPGGANSETQYF
>TRBV7-3|NA|TRBJ1-1|many
TGTGCCAGCAGCTTAGACAATCAGGGCACTGAAGCTTTCTTT
CASSLDNQGTEAFF
>TRBV5-1|TRBD1|TRBJ1-6|NA
TGCGCCAGCAGCCCGAACCGGACAGGGCGTAATAATTCACCCCTCCACTTT
CASSPNRTGRNNSPLHF
>TRBV5-4|NA|TRBJ1-5|many
TGTGCCAGCAGCTTGTTAGGACAGCCCCAGCATTTT
CASSLLGQPQHF
>TRBV7-9|NA|TRBJ2-5|NA
TGTGCCAGCAGCTTAGCGTTGTTTAGAGAAGAGACCCAGTACTTC
CASSLALFREETQYF
>TRBV29-1|NA|TRBJ2-3|NA
TGCAGCGTTGTCAGGGCAGATACGCAGTATTTT
CSVVRADTQYF
>TRBV24-1|TRBD1|TRBJ2-1|NA
TGTGCCACCAGTGATACGGACAGGCTCTACAATGAGCAGTTCTTC
CATSDTDRLYNEQFF
>TRBV7-3|NA|TRBJ2-1|NA
TGTGCCAGCAGCTTCCGTGGCGGGACGCTGTACAATGAGCAGTTCTTC
CASSFRGGTLYNEQFF
>TRBV10-3|TRBD1|TRBJ1-5|many
TGTGCCAAGCTGAACTCCGGGACAGGGGGACTTCAGCCCCAGCATTTT
CAKLNSGTGGLQPQHF
>TRBV11-3|NA|TRBJ1-1|few
TGTGCCAGCAGCTTCAGCGTAACCCTAGACGGGGGAGACACTGAAGCTTTCTTT
CASSFSVTLDGGDTEAFF
>TRBV3-1|TRBD1|TRBJ1-6|many
TGTGCCAGCAGCCAACTGGGACAGGGGAATTCACCCCTCCACTTT
CASSQLGQGNSPLHF
>TRBV28|NA|TRBJ1-1|many
TGTGCCAGCATCCTGGGGGGAGATAACACTGAAGCTTTCTTT
CASILGGDNTEAFF
>TRBV6-1|TRBD2|TRBJ2-3|many
TGTGCCAGCAGCGGACTAGCGGGAGTAGATACGCAGTATTTT
CASSGLAGVDTQYF
>TRBV15|NA|TRBJ1-1|NA
TGTGCCACCTCGACAGTGGACACTGAAGCTTTCTTT
CATSTVDTEAFF
>TRBV7-2|NA|TRBJ1-5|many
TGTGCCAGCAGCTTCAGGGGTTATCAGCCCCAGCATTTT
CASSFRGYQPQHF
>TRBV10-3|NA|TRBJ1-2|NA
TGTGCCATCAGTGAGTCCCACAGGCCTCCTAACTATGGCTACACCTTC
CAISESHRPPNYGYTF
>TRBV10-2|NA|TRBJ1-1|NA
TGCGCCAGTAGTGACCTCCGGCTGGGCACTGAAGCTTTCTTT
CASSDLRLGTEAFF
>TRBV19|NA|TRBJ1-2|many
TGTGCCAGTAGTATAGATCGTTCGGGGAGGAACTATGGCTACACCTTC
CASSIDRSGRNYGYTF
>TRBV25-1|NA|TRBJ2-3|many
TGTGCCAGCAGTGAGTTAACAGATACGCAGTATTTT
CASSELTDTQYF
>TRBV29-1|TRBD1|TRBJ2-7|few
TGCAGCGTCGGACAGGGAGATGCCTACGAGCAGTACTTC
CSVGQGDAYEQYF
>TRBV25-1|TRBD2|TRBJ2-7|few
TGTGCCAGCAGTGAACCCGGGACTAGTGTGTACTACGAGCAGTACTTC
CASSEPGTSVYYEQYF
>TRBV7-6|TRBD1|TRBJ1-1|NA
TGTGCCAGCAGTCTGGGACAGGCGAACACTGGAGCTTTCTTT
CASSLGQANTGAFF
>TRBV2|NA|TRBJ1-2|once
TGTGCCAGCAGTGAACAGGGATTAACTAACTATGGCTACACCTTC
CASSEQGLTNYGYTF
>TRBV20-1|NA|TRBJ2-7|NA
TGTAGTGTCGTAGCCCAGGGAATCGGCTACGAGCAGTACTTC
CSVVAQGIGYEQYF
>TRBV30|NA|TRBJ1-6|few
TGTGCCTGGAGTAAACGAGGGGGAATAGGGGATTCACCCCTCCACTTT
CAWSKRGGIGDSPLHF
>TRBV7-3|TRBD1|TRBJ2-1|many
TGTGCCAGCAGCGCGGGACAGGGTGCTCAGTTCTTC
CASSAGQGAQFF
>TRBV29-1|NA|TRBJ1-1|NA
TGCAGCGTTGGAAGGGGCACTGAAGCTTTCTTT
CSVGRGTEAFF
>TRBV7-9|NA|TRBJ1-2|few
TGTGCCAGCAGCTTATCCGGGACCTATGGCTACACCTTC
CASSLSGTYGYTF
>TRBV7-2|TRBD1|TRBJ1-1|many
TGTGCCAGCAGCCCCAGGGGGCTGGCTGAAGCTTTCTTT
CASSPRGLAEAFF
>TRBV12-3/TRBV12-4|NA|TRBJ1-6|many
TGTGCCAGCAGTTTAGCACTTTCACCCCTCCACTTT
CASSLALSPLHF
>TRBV24-1|NA|TRBJ2-1|few
TGTGCCACCAGTGATACGAACTCGAATGAGCAGTTCTTC
CATSDTNSNEQFF
>TRBV7-8|TRBD2|TRBJ2-5|NA
TGTGCCAGCAGCTTAGGGCACCTAGCGGGAGGGCCGGAGACCCAGTACTTC
CASSLGHLAGGPETQYF
>TRBV20-1|NA|TRBJ1-4|NA
TGCAGTGCTGGCACCAGGAGTGAAAAACTGTTTTTT
CSAGTRSEKLFF
>TRBV29-1|TRBD2|TRBJ2-2|NA
TGCAGCGTTGAGCTTAGCGGGTCGAACACCGGGGAGCTGTTTTTT
CSVELSGSNTGELFF
>TRBV10-1|NA|TRBJ2-1|NA
TGCGCCAGCGGACGGGGGAGCTCCTACAATGAGCAGCTCTTC
CASGRGSSYNEQLF
>TRBV10-3|NA|TRBJ2-7|NA
TGTGCCAGCACCCAGGACAGCACTACCTACGAGCAGTACTTC
CASTQDSTTYEQYF
>TRBV12-3/TRBV12-4|TRBD1|TRBJ1-1|once
TGTGCCAGCAGTCCCGTGACAGGGATAACTGAAGCTTTCTTT
CASSPVTGITEAFF
>TRBV29-1|TRBD1|TRBJ1-1|NA
TGCAGCGTTAGGAGGGCAGGGGGCACTGAAGCTTTCTTT
CSVRRAGGTEAFF
>TRBV19|NA|TRBJ2-7|NA
TGTGCCAGTAGTATAGGTCGGGGGGAGCAGTACTTC
CASSIGRGEQYF
>TRBV30|NA|TRBJ1-6|many
TGTGCCTGGAGTGTAAATTTCTATTCACCCCTCCACTTT
CAWSVNFYSPLHF
>TRBV29-1|TRBD1|TRBJ2-5|NA
TGCAGCGACACAGGGGGGGAGACCCAGTACTTC
CSDTGGETQYF
>TRBV5-1|TRBD2|TRBJ2-5|few
TGCGCCAGCAGCCACGGGAGGGCGGGCGGACAAGAGACCCAGTACTTC
CASSHGRAGGQETQYF
>TRBV7-3|TRBD1|TRBJ1-6|NA
TGTGCCAGCAGCACTATGGGACAGACCAATTCACCCCTCCACTTT
CASSTMGQTNSPLHF
>TRBV7-9|NA|TRBJ2-1|NA
TGTGCCAGCAGCTTATCTGACTACAATGAGCAGTTCTTC
CASSLSDYNEQFF
>TRBV29-1|NA|TRBJ1-1|NA
TGCAGCGTTGAAGAAGGAACAGAAGCTTTCTTT
CSVEEGTEAFF
>TRBV30|NA|TRBJ1-1|few
TGTGCCGGATCCTACCCGGGGAACACTGAAGCTTTCTTT
CAGSYPGNTEAFF